A selection of T cell receptor beta chains follows, all from one sample in a study of Graves' ophthalmopathy and Graves' hyperthyroidism. TCRdb re-called the multiplex PCR reads with MiXCR, one entry per CDR3 protein. The top ten clones hold approximately 12% of a sample with over a million distinct CDR3 sequences, 35% to 45% of them seen once. The source material was peripheral blood or thyroid tissue (not recorded which). These receptors were obtained from an adult man with Graves' hyperthyroidism. Both conserved end residues are part of each CDR3. Each record gives: J gene, V gene, CDR3 length, D gene, clone size, CDR3 protein, CDR3 DNA. D genes are given only for firm matches. The listing skips clone size in some rows; elsewhere it reads once, few, many or a size class.

>TRBJ2-6|TRBV5-1|15|-|many
CASSSRISGANVLTF
TGCGCCAGCAGCTCTCGGATCTCTGGGGCCAACGTCCTGACTTTC
>TRBJ2-2|TRBV29-1|15|TRBD2|many
CSVGTGGTNTGELFF
TGCAGCGTTGGTACGGGGGGAACGAACACCGGGGAGCTGTTTTTT
>TRBJ2-7|TRBV7-2|16|TRBD2|-
CASSLGRLAGAGEQYF
TGTGCCAGCAGCTTAGGGAGGCTAGCGGGAGCGGGTGAGCAGTACTTC
>TRBJ2-2|TRBV29-1|16|TRBD2|many
CSVGFSSGGWPGELFF
TGCAGCGTTGGATTTTCTAGCGGGGGGTGGCCCGGGGAGCTGTTTTTT
>TRBJ2-7|TRBV6-4|14|-|many
CASSDGVFAYEQYF
TGTGCCAGCAGTGACGGGGTTTTCGCCTACGAGCAGTACTTC
>TRBJ1-2|TRBV5-1|13|TRBD1|-
CASSTDRGWGYTF
TGCGCCAGCAGCACGGACAGGGGATGGGGCTACACCTTC
>TRBJ1-1|TRBV10-3|13|-|many
CAIRQSMNTEAFF
TGTGCCATCAGACAATCAATGAACACTGAAGCTTTCTTT
>TRBJ2-7|TRBV11-2|17|TRBD1|-
CASPPLLQPGQTYEQYF
TGTGCCAGCCCCCCCCTCCTTCAACCGGGACAGACCTACGAGCAGTACTTC
>TRBJ2-5|TRBV7-9|15|TRBD1|many
CASSYGQGTTETQYF
TGTGCCAGCAGCTACGGACAGGGGACAACAGAGACCCAGTACTTC
>TRBJ2-7|TRBV10-3|12|TRBD1|many
CARHDRGNEQYF
TGTGCCAGGCACGACAGGGGAAACGAGCAGTACTTC
>TRBJ2-7|TRBV20-1|14|-|few
CSARDPDFTYEQYF
TGCAGTGCTAGAGACCCAGACTTCACCTACGAGCAGTACTTC
>TRBJ2-7|TRBV27|13|-|-
CASRRSGLNEQYF
TGTGCCAGCAGACGTTCAGGGTTAAACGAGCAGTACTTC
>TRBJ1-1|TRBV2|19|-|many
CAAGVGSNAWAKENTEAFF
TGTGCCGCCGGGGTCGGGTCCAATGCATGGGCGAAGGAGAACACTGAAGCTTTCTTT